This TCR beta chain appears in the sequencing data of a study of T-cell reconstitution after alpha-beta-depleted transplantation in children. This sample's TCRbeta library carried unique molecular identifier barcodes. TCRdb re-called the PCR reads with MiXCR, one entry per CDR3 protein. The sample gives approximately 250,000 distinct CDR3 sequences, over 9.5% of which show up once; around 5.1% is in the top ten. Germline CDR1 and CDR2: DFQATT and SNEGSKA (reference sequence). The CDR3 is made up of 16 amino acids. Trimming stripped 5 bases from V and 2 bases from J, with 20 bases between. This clonotype has ten or more counts.

The starting material was PBMCs from the stem cell graft donor, obtained from the stem cell graft. The TCR sequence derives from a human donor who donated a stem cell graft to a child with SCID. The rearrangement joins TRBV20-1 to TRBJ2-3; tentative D call: TRBD2 (6 bases). As DNA, the CDR3 is TGCAGTGCTCCCCGGGGGAGCCTGAGGTCCACAGATACGCAGTATTTT. Residues: CSAPRGSLRSTDTQYF.